Detailed here is one TCR beta chain. Its specificity is not known. The data originate from a study of cytomegalovirus exposure and HLA in healthy donors. Looking at the study overall: Roughly 80 million unique TCRs from HLA-typed donors made up an early data release.

Study-level findings and limits: There were some public TCRs occurring in many donors, but most TCR sequences were rare. Across all donors, roughly uniform sequencing depth was an assumption of the presence/absence analyses.

The CDR3 runs to 14 residues. The ends lost 3 bases at V and 6 bases at J; junction bases unmatched: 3. Per the germline V gene, CDR1 is SGHRS and CDR2 is YFSETQ. PCR primers comprised 60 Vbeta and 13 Jbeta primers. Using immunoSEQ multiplex PCR, the repertoire was profiled, and TCRdb retains in-frame clones only, with some absent. The top ten hold 13% to 15% of the sample, which has around 150,000 clones, more than 75% seen once. The chain joins TRBV5-1 to TRBJ1-6; TRBD1 agrees at 7 bases. The receptor's source is a woman aged 40 to 49 in good health and CMV-seronegative. The sample was PBMCs. CDR3 region: CASSSGQFNSPLHF. CDR3 nucleotide sequence: TGCGCCAGCAGCTCGGGACAGTTTAATTCACCCCTCCACTTT.